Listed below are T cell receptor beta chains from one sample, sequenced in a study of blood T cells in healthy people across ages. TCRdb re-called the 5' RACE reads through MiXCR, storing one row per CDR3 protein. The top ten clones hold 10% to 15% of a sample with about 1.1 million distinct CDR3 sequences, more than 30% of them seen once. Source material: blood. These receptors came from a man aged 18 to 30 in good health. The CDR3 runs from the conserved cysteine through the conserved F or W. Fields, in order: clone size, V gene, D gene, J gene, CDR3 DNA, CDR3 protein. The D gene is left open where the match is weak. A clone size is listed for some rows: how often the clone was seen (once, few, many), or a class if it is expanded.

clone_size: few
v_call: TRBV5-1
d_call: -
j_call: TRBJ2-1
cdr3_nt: TGCGCCAGCAGCGGGAACAGCAACTACAATGAGCAGTTCTTC
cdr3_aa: CASSGNSNYNEQFF

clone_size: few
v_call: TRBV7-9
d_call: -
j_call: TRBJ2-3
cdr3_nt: TGTGCCAGCAGCTTTCCGACAGCCACAGATACGCAGTATTTT
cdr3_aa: CASSFPTATDTQYF

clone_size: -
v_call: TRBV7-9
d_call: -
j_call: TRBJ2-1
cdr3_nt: TGTGCCAGCACTACTGCCGGGGGGCGAGGAAATGAGCAGTTCTTC
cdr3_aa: CASTTAGGRGNEQFF

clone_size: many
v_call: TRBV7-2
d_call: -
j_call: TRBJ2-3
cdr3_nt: TGTGCCAGCAGCTTATTGAGTTCTGCGGGTTTCGACACAGATACGCAGTATTTT
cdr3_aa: CASSLLSSAGFDTDTQYF

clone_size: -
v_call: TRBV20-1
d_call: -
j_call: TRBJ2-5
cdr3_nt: TGCAGTGCTAGCAACAGGGTGCAAGAGACCCAGTACTTC
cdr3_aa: CSASNRVQETQYF

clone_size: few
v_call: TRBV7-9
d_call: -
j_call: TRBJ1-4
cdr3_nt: TGTGCCAGCAGACTGGACGGAGCAACTAATGAAAAACTGTTTTTT
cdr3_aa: CASRLDGATNEKLFF

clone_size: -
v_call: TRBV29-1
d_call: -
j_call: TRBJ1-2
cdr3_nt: TGCAGCGTTGAATGGGACTATGGCTACACCTTC
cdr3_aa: CSVEWDYGYTF

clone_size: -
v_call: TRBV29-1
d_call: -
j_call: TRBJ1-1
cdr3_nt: TGCAGCGTTGAACATGGGAGGGGGGCTGAAGCTTTCTTT
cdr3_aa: CSVEHGRGAEAFF

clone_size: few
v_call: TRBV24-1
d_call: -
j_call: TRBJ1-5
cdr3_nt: TGTGCCACCAGTGATTTGAAGGGAAAGCCCCAGCATTTT
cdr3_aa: CATSDLKGKPQHF

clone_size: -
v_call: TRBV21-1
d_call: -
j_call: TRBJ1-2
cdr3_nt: TGTGCCAGCAGCAAAGAGAGACAGCTAATGTATGGCTACACCTTC
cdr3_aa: CASSKERQLMYGYTF

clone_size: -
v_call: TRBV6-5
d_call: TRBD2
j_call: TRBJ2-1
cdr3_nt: TGTGCCAGCAGTTCCATGACTAGCGGGGGGGTCAATGAGCAGTTCTTC
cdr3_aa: CASSSMTSGGVNEQFF

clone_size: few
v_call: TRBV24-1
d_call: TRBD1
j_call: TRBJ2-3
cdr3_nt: TGTGCCACCAGTGACCCTGGACAGGGTACGCAGTATTTT
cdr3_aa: CATSDPGQGTQYF

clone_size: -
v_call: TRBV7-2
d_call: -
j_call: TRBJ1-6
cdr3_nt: TGTGCCAGCAGCCCTTCCAAGGTCCTCCACTTT
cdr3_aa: CASSPSKVLHF

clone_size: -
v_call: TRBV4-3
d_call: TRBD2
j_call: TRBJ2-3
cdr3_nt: TGCGCCAGCAGCCAACGAAGTACGCGGGGGGGCTTTGTAACAGATACGCAGTATTTT
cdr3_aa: CASSQRSTRGGFVTDTQYF

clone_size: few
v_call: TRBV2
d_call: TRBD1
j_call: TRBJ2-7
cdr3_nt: TGTGCCAGCAGTGATCCGGGACAGTTCAACGAGCAGTACTTC
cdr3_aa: CASSDPGQFNEQYF

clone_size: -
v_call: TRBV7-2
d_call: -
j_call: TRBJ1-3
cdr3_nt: TGTGCCAGCAGCCCCTGGTCTGGGGTCTCTGGAAACACCATATATTTT
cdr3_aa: CASSPWSGVSGNTIYF

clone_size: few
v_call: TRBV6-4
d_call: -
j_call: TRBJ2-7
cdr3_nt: TGTGCCAGCACTAGAAAGGGCCCGAGACTTGACGAGCAGTACTTC
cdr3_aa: CASTRKGPRLDEQYF

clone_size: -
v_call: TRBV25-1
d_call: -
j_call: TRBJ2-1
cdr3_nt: TGTGCCGGCAAAAGCGGAGCCCCAGACAATGAGCAGTTCTTC
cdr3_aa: CAGKSGAPDNEQFF

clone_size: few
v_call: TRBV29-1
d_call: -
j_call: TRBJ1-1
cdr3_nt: TGCAGCGTTGAGCGGCAGGGGTTCCCTGAAGCTTTCTTT
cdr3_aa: CSVERQGFPEAFF

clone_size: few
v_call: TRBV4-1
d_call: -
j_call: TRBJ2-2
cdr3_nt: TGCGCCAGCAGCCGATTCTCATACCTAGACACCGGGGAGCTGTTTTTT
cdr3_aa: CASSRFSYLDTGELFF

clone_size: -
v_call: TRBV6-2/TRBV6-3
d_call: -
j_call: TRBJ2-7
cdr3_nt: TGTGCCAGCACCCGCCCCCGAGGCTACGAGCAGTACTTC
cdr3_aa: CASTRPRGYEQYF

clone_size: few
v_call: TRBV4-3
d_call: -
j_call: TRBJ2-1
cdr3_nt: TGCGCCAGCAGCCCCGGGCTCTTAAACAATGAGCAGTTCTTC
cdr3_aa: CASSPGLLNNEQFF

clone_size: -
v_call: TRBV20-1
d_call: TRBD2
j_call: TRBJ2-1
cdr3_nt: TGCAGTGCTAGTGAGCGGGGGGCCGACAATGAGCAGTTCTTC
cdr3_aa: CSASERGADNEQFF

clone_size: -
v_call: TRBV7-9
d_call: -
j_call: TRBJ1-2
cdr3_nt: TGTGCCAGCAGCCTACGCGACAGGTTCGACTATGGCTACACCTTC
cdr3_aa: CASSLRDRFDYGYTF

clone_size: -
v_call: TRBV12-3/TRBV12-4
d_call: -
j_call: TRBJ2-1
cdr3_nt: TGTGCCAGCAGTTTAGCCAGGACGGGCCTCGGCAATGAGCAGTTCTTC
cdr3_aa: CASSLARTGLGNEQFF

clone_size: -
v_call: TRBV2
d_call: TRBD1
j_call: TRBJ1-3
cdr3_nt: TGTGCCAGCAGCGGGGACAGGGCCTCTGGAAACACCATATATTTT
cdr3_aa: CASSGDRASGNTIYF

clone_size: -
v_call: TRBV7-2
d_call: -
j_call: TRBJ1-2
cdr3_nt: TGTGCCAGCAGCTTAGACGGGGGGACTTTTAACTATGGCTACACCTTC
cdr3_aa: CASSLDGGTFNYGYTF

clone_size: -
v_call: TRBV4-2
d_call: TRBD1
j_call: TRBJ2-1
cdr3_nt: TGTGCCAGCAGCCTAGACAGGGGGCAGGATGAGCAGTTCTTC
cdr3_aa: CASSLDRGQDEQFF

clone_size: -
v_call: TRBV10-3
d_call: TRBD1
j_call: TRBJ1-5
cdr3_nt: TGTGCCATCAGCCGGACAGGGTCGGTTACTCAGCCCCAGCATTTT
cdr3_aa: CAISRTGSVTQPQHF

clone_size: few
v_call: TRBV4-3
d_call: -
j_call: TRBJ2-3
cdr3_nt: TGCGCCAGCAGCCAATCCTACGTTGACAGACCTGGCACAGATACGCAGTATTTT
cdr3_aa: CASSQSYVDRPGTDTQYF

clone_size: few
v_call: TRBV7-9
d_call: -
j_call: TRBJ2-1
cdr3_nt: TGTGCCAGCAGCTTAGTTCAGATCTACAATGAGCAGTTCTTC
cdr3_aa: CASSLVQIYNEQFF

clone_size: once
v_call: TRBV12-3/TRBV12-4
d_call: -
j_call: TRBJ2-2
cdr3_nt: TGTGCCAGCAGCCGAGGGACCCAACACGGGGAGCTGTTTTTT
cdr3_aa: CASSRGTQHGELFF

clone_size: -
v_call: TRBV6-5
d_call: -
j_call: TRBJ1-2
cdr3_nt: TGTGCCAGCAGTTACTTGGACAGCCACTATGGCTACACCTTC
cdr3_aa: CASSYLDSHYGYTF

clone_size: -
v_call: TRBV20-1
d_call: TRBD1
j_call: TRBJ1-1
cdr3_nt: TGCAGTGCTAGGCCCCCGGGACAGGCTAACACTGAAGCTTTCTTT
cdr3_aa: CSARPPGQANTEAFF

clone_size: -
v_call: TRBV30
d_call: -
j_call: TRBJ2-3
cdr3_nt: TGTGCCTGGAGTGTACTGGGGGGTCTCACAGATACGCAGTATTTT
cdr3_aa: CAWSVLGGLTDTQYF

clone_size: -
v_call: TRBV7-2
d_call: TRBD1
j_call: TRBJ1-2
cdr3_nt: TGTGCCAGCAGCTCAAACAGGGGTCGCTACACCTTC
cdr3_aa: CASSSNRGRYTF

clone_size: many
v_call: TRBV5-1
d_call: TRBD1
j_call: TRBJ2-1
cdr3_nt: TGCGCCAGCAGCTCGACAGGGGCATCCTACAATGAGCAGTTCTTC
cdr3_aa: CASSSTGASYNEQFF

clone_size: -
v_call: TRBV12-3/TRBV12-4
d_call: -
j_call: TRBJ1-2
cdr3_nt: TGTGCCAGCAGTGTAGCCCCCAGGTCAGGCTACACCTTC
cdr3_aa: CASSVAPRSGYTF

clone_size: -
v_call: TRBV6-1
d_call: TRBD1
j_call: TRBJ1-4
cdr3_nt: TGTGCCAGCAGTGGAGGACAGGGGGCGCGTGAAAAACTGTTTTTT
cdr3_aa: CASSGGQGAREKLFF

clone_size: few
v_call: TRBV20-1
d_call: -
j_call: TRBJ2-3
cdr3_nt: TGCAGTGCTAGGAGCAGTCTGAACCCTAGCACAGATACGCAGTATTTT
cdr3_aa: CSARSSLNPSTDTQYF

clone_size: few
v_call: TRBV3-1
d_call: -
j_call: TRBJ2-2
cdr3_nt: TGTGCCAGCAGCCAAGATGTAGGACGGACGAACACCGGGGAGCTGTTTTTT
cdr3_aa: CASSQDVGRTNTGELFF

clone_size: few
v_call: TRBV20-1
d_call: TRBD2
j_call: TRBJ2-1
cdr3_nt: TGCAGTGCTGAAATACTAGCGGGGTTTAATGAGCAGTTCTTC
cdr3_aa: CSAEILAGFNEQFF

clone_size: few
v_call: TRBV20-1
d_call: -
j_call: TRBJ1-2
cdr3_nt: TGCAGTGCTAGAGATCGGGCAGAGATCTATGGCTACACCTTC
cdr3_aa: CSARDRAEIYGYTF

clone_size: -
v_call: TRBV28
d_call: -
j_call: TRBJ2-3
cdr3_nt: TGTGCCAGCAGTTTACCGTACGGGGGACTTAGCACAGATACGCAGTATTTT
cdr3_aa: CASSLPYGGLSTDTQYF

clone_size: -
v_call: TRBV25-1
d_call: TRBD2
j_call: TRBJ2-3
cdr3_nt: TGTGCCAGCAAGCCCCCCCCACTAGCGGGAGGGCAAGATACGCAGTATTTT
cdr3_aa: CASKPPPLAGGQDTQYF

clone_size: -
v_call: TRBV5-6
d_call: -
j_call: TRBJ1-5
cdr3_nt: TGTGCCAGCAGCTTGTCCGCGGGGGCTCCCAATCAGCCCCAGCATTTT
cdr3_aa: CASSLSAGAPNQPQHF

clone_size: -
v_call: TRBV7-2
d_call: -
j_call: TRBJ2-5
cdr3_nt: TGTGCCAGCAGCTTATTAGGGTCCAGGGGTGGTGAGACCCAGTACTTC
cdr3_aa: CASSLLGSRGGETQYF

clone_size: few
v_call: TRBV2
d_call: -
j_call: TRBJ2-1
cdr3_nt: TGTGCCAGCAGCCCATCTATCGAAATACCCGACAATGAGCAGTTCTTC
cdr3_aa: CASSPSIEIPDNEQFF

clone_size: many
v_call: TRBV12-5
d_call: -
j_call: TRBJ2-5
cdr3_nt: TGTGCTAGTGGTCCCCCCCCTAGGGATGAGCAGTACTTC
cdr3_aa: CASGPPPRDEQYF

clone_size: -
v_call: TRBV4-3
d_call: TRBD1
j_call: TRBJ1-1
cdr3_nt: TGCGCCAGCAGCCAAGAAACAGGGGTTACTGAAGCTTTCTTT
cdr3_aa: CASSQETGVTEAFF

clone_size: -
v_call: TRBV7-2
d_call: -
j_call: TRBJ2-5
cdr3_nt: TGTGCCAGCAGCTTAGTTTCGGGGGGCCTCAACTTC
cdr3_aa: CASSLVSGGLNF

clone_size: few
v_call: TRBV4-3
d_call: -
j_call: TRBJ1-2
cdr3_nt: TGCGCCAGCAGCCAAGATTACGGGACACTCTCCCTGCGGTCCTATGGCTACACCTTC
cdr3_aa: CASSQDYGTLSLRSYGYTF

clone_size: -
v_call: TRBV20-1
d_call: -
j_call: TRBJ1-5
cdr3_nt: TGCAGTGCTATGAGCCCCTCGACAGTCGACAATCAGCCCCAGCATTTT
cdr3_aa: CSAMSPSTVDNQPQHF

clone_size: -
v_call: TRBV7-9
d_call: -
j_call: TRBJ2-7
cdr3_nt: TGTGCCAGCAGCCCCCGGCGGGGTAGATATTACAATGAGCAGTACTTC
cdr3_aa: CASSPRRGRYYNEQYF

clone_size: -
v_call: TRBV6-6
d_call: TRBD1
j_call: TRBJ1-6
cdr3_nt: TGTGCCAGCAGTTACTCGGGACAGGGGGAAGTAGGTTCACCCCTCCACTTT
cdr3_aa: CASSYSGQGEVGSPLHF

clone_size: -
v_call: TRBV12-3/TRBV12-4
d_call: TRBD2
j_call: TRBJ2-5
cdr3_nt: TGTACCAGCAGCCCCTGGCGGGGGATCGATGGAGAGACCCAGTACTTC
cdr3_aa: CTSSPWRGIDGETQYF